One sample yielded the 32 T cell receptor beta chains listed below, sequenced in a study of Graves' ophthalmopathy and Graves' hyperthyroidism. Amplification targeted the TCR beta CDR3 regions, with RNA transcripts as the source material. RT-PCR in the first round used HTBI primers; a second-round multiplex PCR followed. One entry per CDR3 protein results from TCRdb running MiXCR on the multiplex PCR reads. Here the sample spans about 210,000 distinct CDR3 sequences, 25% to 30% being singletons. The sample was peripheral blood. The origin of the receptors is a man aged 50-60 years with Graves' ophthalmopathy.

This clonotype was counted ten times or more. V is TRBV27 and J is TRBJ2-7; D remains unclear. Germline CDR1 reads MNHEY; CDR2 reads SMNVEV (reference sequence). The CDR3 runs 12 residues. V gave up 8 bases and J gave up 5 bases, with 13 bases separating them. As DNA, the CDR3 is TGTGCCAGCCTCGACGGAGCCCACGAGCAGTACTTC. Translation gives CASLDGAHEQYF.

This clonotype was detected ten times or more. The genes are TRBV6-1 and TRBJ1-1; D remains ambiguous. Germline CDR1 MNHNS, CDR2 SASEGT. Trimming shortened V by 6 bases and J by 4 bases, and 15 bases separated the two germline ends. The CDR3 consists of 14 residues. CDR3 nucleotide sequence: TGTGCCAGCAGGGAATCCGGGCCCAGCACTGAAGCTTTCTTT. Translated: CASRESGPSTEAFF.

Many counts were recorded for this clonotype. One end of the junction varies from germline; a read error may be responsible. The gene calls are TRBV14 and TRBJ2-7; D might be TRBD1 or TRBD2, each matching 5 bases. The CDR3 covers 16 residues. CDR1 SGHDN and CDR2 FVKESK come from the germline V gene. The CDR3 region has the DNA TGTGCCAGCAGCGAAGAGATGGGGGTCGGAGCCTACGAGCAGTACTTC. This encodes CASSEEMGVGAYEQYF.

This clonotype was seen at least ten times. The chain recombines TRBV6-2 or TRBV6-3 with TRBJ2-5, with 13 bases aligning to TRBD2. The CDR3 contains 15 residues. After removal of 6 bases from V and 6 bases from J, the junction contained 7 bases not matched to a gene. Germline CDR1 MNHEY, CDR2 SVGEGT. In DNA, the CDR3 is TGTGCCAGCAGCGGGTTGACTAGCGGGAGGCAGACCCAGTACTTC. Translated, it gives CASSGLTSGRQTQYF.

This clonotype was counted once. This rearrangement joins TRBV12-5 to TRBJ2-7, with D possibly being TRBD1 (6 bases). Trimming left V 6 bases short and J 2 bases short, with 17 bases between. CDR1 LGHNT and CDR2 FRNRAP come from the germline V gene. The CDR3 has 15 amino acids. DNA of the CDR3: TGTGCTAGTGGCAACGGACAGCGACGCCCCTACGAGCAGTACTTC. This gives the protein CASGNGQRRPYEQYF.

The CDR3 region is CASLQDIGAKNIQYF. The DNA of the CDR3 is TGTGCCAGCCTACAGGACATCGGGGCCAAAAACATTCAGTACTTC. This sequence joins TRBV6-1 and TRBJ2-4, with a possible D match to TRBD1 (5 bases). Per germline, CDR1 MNHNS and CDR2 SASEGT. CDR3 length: 15 residues. V was clipped by 8 bases and J by 1 base, with 15 bases between them.

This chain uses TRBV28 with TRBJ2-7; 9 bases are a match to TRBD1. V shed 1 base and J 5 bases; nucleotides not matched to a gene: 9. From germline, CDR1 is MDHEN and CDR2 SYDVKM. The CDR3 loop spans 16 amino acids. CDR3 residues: CASSLFRGQGSHEQYF. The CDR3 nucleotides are TGTGCCAGCAGTTTATTTCGGGGACAGGGAAGCCACGAGCAGTACTTC.

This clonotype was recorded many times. The CDR3 DNA is TGTGCCAGCAGCTTAGAGCCAGACTTCTTAGGCTACACCTTC. Amino acids: CASSLEPDFLGYTF. The rearrangement uses TRBV7-2 and TRBJ1-2; D gene uncertain. The V end was cut by 1 base, the J end by 8 bases, with 14 bases between. This CDR3 has 14 residues. In germline, CDR1 is SGHTA, CDR2 FQGNSA.

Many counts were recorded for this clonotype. For the CDR3, the DNA is TGTGCCAGCAGCTTAGACGGCAGGGCCCAAGAGACCCAGTACTTC. This gives the protein CASSLDGRAQETQYF. This rearrangement joins TRBV11-2 to TRBJ2-5; possible D gene TRBD1, 5 bases. CDR1 SGHAT and CDR2 FQNNGV come from the germline V gene. The CDR3 covers 15 residues. Trimming left V 0 bases short and J 1 base short, with 9 bases between.

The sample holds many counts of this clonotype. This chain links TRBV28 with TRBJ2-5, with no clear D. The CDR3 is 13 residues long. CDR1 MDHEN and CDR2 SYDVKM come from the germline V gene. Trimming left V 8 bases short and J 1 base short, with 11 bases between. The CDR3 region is CASRTQVQETQYF. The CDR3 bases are TGTGCCAGCCGCACGCAGGTCCAAGAGACCCAGTACTTC.

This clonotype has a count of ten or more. The CDR3 loop reads CASSLQGAWNYEQYF. The CDR3 bases are TGTGCCAGCAGTCTCCAGGGGGCGTGGAACTACGAGCAGTACTTC. This rearrangement joins TRBV28 to TRBJ2-7; 8 bases agree with TRBD1. This CDR3 is built from 15 residues. CDR1 and CDR2 (germline): MDHEN, SYDVKM. V dropped 5 bases and J dropped 3; count of bases not matched to a gene: 9.

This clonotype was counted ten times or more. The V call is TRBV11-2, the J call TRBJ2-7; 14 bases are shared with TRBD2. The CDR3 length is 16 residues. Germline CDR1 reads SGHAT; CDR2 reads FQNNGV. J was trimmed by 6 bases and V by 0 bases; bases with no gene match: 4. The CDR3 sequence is CASSLEGLAGVSEQYF. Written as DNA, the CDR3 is TGTGCCAGCAGCTTAGAGGGACTAGCGGGAGTCTCCGAGCAGTACTTC.

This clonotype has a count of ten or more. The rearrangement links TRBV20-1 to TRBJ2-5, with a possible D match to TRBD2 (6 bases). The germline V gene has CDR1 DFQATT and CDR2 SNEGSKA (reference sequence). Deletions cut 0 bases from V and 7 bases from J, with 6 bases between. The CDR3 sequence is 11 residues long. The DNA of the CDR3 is TGCAGTGCTAGAGAGGGGGGGACCCAGTACTTC. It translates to CSAREGGTQYF.

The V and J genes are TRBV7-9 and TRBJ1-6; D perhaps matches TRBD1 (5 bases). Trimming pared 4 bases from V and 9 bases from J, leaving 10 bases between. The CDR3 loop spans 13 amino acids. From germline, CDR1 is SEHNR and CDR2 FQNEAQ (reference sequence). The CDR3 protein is CASSSSDSSPLHF. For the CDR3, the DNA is TGTGCCAGCAGCTCCTCAGACAGTTCACCCCTCCACTTT.

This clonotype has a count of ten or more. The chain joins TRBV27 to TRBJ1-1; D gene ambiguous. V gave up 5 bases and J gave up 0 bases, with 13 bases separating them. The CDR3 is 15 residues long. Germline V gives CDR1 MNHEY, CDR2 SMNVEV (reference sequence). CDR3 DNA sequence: TGTGCCAGCAGTATCCGACTGGGATTGAACACTGAAGCTTTCTTT. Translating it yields CASSIRLGLNTEAFF.

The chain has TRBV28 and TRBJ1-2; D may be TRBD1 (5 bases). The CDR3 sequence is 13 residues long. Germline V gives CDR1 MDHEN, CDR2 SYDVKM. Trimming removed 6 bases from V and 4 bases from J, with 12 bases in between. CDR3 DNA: TGTGCCAGCAGAATGCGGGGGAGCTATGGCTACACCTTC. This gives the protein CASRMRGSYGYTF.

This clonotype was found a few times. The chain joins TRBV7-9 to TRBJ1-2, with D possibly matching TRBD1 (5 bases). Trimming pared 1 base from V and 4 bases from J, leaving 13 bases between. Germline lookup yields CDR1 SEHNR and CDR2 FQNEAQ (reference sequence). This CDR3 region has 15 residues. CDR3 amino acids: CASSLDNGGGYGYTF. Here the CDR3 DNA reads TGTGCCAGCAGCTTAGATAACGGCGGGGGCTATGGCTACACCTTC. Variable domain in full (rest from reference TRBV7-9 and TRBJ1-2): DTGVSQNPRHKITKRGQNVTFRCDPISEHNRLYWYRQTLGQGPEFLTYFQNEAQLEKSRLLSDRFSAERPKGSFSTLEIQRTEQGDSAMYLCASSLDNGGGYGYTFGSGTRLTVV.

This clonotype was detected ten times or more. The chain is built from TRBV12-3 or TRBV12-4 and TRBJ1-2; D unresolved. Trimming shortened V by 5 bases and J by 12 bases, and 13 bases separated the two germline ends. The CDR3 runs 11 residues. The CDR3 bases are TGTGCCAGCAGTATAGGAGGGTCTGACACCTTC. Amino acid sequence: CASSIGGSDTF.

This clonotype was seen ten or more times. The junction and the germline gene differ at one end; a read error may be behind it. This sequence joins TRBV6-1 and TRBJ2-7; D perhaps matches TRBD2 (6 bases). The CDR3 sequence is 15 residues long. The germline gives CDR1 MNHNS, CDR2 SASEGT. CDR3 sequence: CASIPTGAGPYGQYF. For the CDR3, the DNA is TGTGCCAGCATCCCCACCGGTGCGGGGCCCTACGGGCAGTACTTC.

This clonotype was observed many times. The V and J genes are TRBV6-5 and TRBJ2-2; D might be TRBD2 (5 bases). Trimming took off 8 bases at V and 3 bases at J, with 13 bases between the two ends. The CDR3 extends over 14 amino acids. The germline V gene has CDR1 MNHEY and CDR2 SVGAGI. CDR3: CASSSASHTGELFF. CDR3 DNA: TGTGCCAGCTCTTCCGCTAGCCACACCGGGGAGCTGTTTTTT.

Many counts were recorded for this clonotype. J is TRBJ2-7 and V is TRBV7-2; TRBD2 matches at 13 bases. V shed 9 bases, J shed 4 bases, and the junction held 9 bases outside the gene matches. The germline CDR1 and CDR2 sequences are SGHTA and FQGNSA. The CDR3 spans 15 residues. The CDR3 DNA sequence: TGTGCCAGTCGCCGGACTAGCGGGAGTATGTACGAGCAGTACTTC. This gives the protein CASRRTSGSMYEQYF.

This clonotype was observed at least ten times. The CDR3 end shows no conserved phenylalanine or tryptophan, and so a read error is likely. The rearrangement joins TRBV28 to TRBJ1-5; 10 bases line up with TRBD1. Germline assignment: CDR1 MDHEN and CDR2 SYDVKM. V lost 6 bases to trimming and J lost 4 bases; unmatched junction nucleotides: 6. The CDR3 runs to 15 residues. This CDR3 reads CASSRDRGPNQPQHV. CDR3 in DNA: TGTGCCAGCAGCCGGGACAGGGGCCCAAATCAGCCCCAGCATGTT.

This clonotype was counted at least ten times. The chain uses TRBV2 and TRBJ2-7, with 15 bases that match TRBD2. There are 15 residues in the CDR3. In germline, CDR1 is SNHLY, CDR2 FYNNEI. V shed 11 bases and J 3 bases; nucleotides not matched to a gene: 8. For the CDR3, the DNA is TGTGCCGGGGGACTAGCGGGAGGAGGTAGCTACGAGCAGTACTTC. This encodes CAGGLAGGGSYEQYF.

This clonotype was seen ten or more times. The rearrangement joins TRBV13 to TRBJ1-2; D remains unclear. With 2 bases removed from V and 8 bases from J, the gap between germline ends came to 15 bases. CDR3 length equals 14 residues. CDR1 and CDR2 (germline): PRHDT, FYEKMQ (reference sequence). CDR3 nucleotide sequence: TGTGCCAGCAGCTTATCGGATGAGGCTCGGGGCTACACCTTC. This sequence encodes CASSLSDEARGYTF.

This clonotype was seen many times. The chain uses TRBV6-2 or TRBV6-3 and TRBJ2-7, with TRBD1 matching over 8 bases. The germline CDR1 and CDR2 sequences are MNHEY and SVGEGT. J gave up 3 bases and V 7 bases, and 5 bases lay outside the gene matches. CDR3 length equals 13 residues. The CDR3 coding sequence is TGTGCCAGCAAGGACAGGGCCGACTACGAGCAGTACTTC. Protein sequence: CASKDRADYEQYF.

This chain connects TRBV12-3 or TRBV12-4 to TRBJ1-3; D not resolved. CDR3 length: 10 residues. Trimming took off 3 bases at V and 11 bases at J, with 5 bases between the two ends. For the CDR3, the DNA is TGTGCCAGCAGTTTTCAGGCCATATATTTT. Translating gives CASSFQAIYF.

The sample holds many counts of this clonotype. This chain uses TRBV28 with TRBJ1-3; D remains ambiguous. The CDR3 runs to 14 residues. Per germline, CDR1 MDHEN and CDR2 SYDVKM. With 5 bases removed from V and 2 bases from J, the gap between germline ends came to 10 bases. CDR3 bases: TGTGCCAGCAGTCCAGCCGGCGCTGGAAACACCATATATTTT. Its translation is CASSPAGAGNTIYF. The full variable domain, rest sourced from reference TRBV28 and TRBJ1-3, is DVKVTQSSRYLVKRTGEKVFLECVQDMDHENMFWYRQDPGLGLRLIYFSYDVKMKEKGDIPEGYSVSREKKERFSLILESASTNQTSMYLCASSPAGAGNTIYFGEGSWLTVV.

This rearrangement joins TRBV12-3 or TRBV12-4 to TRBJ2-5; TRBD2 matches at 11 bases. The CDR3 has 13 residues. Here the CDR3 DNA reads TGTGCGATACTAGCGGGAGTTGGCGAGACCCAGTACTTC. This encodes CAILAGVGETQYF.

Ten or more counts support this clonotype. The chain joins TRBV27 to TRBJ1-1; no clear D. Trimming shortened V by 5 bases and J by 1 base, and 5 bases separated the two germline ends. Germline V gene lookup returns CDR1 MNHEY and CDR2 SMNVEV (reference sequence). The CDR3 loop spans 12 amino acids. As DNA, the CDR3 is TGTGCCAGCAGTATGGCGAACACTGAAGCTTTCTTT. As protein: CASSMANTEAFF.

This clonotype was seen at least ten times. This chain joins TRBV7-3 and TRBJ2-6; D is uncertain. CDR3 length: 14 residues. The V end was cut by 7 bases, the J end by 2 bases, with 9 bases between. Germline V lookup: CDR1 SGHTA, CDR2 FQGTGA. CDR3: CASTTLTGANVLTF. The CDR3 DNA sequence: TGTGCCAGCACCACACTTACTGGGGCCAACGTCCTGACTTTC.

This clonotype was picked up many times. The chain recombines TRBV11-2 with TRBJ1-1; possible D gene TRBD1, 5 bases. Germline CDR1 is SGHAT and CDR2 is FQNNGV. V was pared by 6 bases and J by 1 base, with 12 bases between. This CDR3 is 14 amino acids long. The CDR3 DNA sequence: TGTGCCAGCAGAAATTATAGGGGGAACACTGAAGCTTTCTTT. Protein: CASRNYRGNTEAFF.

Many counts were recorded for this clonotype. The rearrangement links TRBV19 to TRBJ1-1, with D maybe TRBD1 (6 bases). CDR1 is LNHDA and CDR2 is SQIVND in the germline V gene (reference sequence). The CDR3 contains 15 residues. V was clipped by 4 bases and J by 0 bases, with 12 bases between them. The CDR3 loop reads CASSRDRLMNTEAFF. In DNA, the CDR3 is TGTGCCAGTAGTAGAGACAGGCTTATGAACACTGAAGCTTTCTTT.